This TCR beta chain is from a study of naive and memory T cell subsets. Study findings and constraints: In CD4 and CD8 cells, diversity dropped from naive through EMRA. Naive repertoires, especially CD8, held a few larger clonotypes, possibly memory cells re-expressing CD45RA. Over 85% of naive TCR sequences appeared only once, unlike memory subsets.

This clonotype was counted only a few times. Antigen unknown. Four subsets defined by CD45RA and CD27 were sorted after CD3, CD4, CD8 and live/dead staining. An equimolar mix of two oligonucleotides served as the beta constant-region primer for TRBC1 and TRBC2. Four rounds of PCR amplified the ligated cDNA using nested alpha and beta constant-region primers plus SP2. MiXCR was run by TCRdb on the UMI-ligation and nested PCR reads, yielding one entry per CDR3 protein. The sample shows around 100,000 distinct CDR3 sequences, more than 12% of them seen only once. Unmatched junction bases numbered 8, after V lost 3 bases and J lost 4 bases. Germline assignment: CDR1 LNHNV and CDR2 YYDKDF (reference sequence). The CDR3 is 15 residues long.

The TCR comes from a human donor in good health. The gene calls are TRBV15 and TRBJ1-1, with TRBD1 matching 7 bases. Sequenced: naive CD8+ T cells from blood. In nucleotides, the CDR3 is TGTGCCACCAGCAGGATCAGGGGGTTAGGCACTGAAGCTTTCTTT. The encoded protein is CATSRIRGLGTEAFF.